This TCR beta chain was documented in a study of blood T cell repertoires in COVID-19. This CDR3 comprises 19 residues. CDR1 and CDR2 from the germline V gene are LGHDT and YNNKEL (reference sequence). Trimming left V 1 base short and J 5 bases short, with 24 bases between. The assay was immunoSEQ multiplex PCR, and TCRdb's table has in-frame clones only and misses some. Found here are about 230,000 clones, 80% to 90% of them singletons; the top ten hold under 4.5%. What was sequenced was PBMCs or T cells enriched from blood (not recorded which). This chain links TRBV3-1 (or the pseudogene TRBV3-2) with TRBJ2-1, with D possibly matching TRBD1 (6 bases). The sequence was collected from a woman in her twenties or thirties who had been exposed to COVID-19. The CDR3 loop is CASSQGIGDIEEKNNEQFF. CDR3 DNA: TGTGCCAGCAGCCAAGGGATCGGGGACATAGAAGAGAAAAACAATGAGCAGTTCTTC.